This T cell receptor beta chain was recorded in a study of cytomegalovirus exposure and HLA in healthy donors. Study-level points and caveats: High sensitivity and specificity were reportedly achieved when the classifier diagnosed cytomegalovirus status.

The data were produced by immunoSEQ multiplex PCR, yet TCRdb's version contains in-frame clones alone and is incomplete. In the table there are 150,000 to 200,000 clones, 70% to 90% of which are singletons. On this clone itself: Its antigen is unknown.

This TCR came from a woman in her thirties in good health and CMV-seronegative. The sample consisted of PBMCs.

The CDR3, as DNA: TGTGCCAGCAGCGACGGACTAGCGGTTGACAATGAGCAGTTCTTC. Translation: CASSDGLAVDNEQFF. V is TRBV9 and J is TRBJ2-1; 10 nucleotides match TRBD2. Unmatched junction bases numbered 5, after V lost 3 bases and J lost 5 bases. This CDR3 is built from 15 residues. CDR1 is SGDLS and CDR2 is YYNGEE in the germline V gene.